This T cell receptor beta chain comes out of a study of blood T cell repertoires in COVID-19. Assay used: immunoSEQ multiplex PCR; TCRdb lists only in-frame clones, some missing. Here the sample spans some 150,000 clones, around four fifths being singletons. This clone occurred a few times. Participant reports of clinical history set cohort assignment. The CDR3 totals 12 residues. Trimming removed 2 bases at V and 8 bases at J, with 7 bases between. Germline lookup yields CDR1 MGHRA and CDR2 YSYEKL. The chain employs TRBV4-1 and TRBJ2-4, with TRBD1 as a possible D gene (5 bases). The sequence was collected from a woman in her 50s who had recovered from COVID-19. Sequencing was done on a sample of PBMCs or T cells enriched from blood (not recorded which). The CDR3 here is CASSQQGYIQYF. The CDR3 coding sequence is TGCGCCAGCAGCCAACAGGGTTACATTCAGTACTTC.